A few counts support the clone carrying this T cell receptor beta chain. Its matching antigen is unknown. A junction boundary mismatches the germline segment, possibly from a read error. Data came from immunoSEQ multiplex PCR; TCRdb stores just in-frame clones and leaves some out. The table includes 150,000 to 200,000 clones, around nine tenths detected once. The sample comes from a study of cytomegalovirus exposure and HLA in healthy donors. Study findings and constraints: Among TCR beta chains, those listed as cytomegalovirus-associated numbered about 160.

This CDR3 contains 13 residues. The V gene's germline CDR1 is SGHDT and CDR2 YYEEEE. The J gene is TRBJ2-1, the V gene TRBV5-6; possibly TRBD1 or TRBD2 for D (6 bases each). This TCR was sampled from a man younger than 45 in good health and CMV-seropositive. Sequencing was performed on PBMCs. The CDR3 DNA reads TGTGCCAGCAGCTTGGGACAGGTCCCACGGGGGATCTTC. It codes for CASSLGQVPRGIF. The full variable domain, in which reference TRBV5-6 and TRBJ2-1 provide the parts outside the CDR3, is DAGVTQSPTHLIKTRGQQVTLRCSPKSGHDTVSWYQQALGQGPQFIFQYYEEEERQRGNFPDRFSGHQFPNYSSELNVNALLLGDSALYLCASSLGQVPRGIFGPGTRLTVL.